This T cell receptor (beta chain) appears in the sequencing data of a study of T cells in Graves' hyperthyroidism and ophthalmopathy. Study information: The blood sample was taken at first diagnosis, before treatment began.

The study, taken as a whole, reports: Blood shared most expanded thyroid clonotypes above 0.001.

Amplified regions were TCR beta CDR3 sequences from RNA transcripts. Researchers ran a first-round RT-PCR on the TCR CDR3 using the HTBI primer set. Using its own MiXCR run on the multiplex PCR reads, TCRdb lists one record per CDR3 protein. The data contain approximately 690,000 distinct CDR3 sequences, roughly 15% of them singletons. As to this clonotype: Its antigen remains unidentified.

The CDR3 contains 14 residues. V was cut by 0 bases and J by 4 bases, with 8 bases left in between. Germline loops: CDR1 MGHRA, CDR2 YSYEKL. The chain couples TRBV4-1 to TRBJ2-3, with no clear D. The TCR was taken from a woman between 50 and 59 years old with Graves' ophthalmopathy. Sequencing input: blood. The chain's CDR3 is CASSQDIRADTQYF. CDR3 bases: TGCGCCAGCAGCCAAGATATCAGAGCAGATACGCAGTATTTT.